This TCR beta chain was obtained from a study of Graves' ophthalmopathy and Graves' hyperthyroidism. Study-wide results and limits: With a specificity of just under 75% and a sensitivity of about 71%, the model predicted ophthalmopathy progression. Blood also harbored most expanded thyroid clonotypes above 0.001 frequency.

A word on this clonotype: The antigen remains unidentified.

Investigators amplified TCR beta CDR3 regions from RNA transcripts. HTBI primers served in a first-round RT-PCR, which a second-round multiplex PCR followed. TCRdb recomputed calls from the multiplex PCR reads with MiXCR, one row per CDR3 protein. This table holds 450,000 to 600,000 distinct CDR3 sequences, 35% to 40% found once. Trimming at V came to 6 bases and at J to 3 bases, leaving 5 bases not matched to a gene. Germline V CDR1 and CDR2: SNHLY, FYNNEI. The CDR3 spans 14 residues. Other autoimmune disease, uncontrolled infection, pregnancy and lactation led to exclusion. The receptor's source is an adult man with Graves' hyperthyroidism. This chain connects TRBV2 to TRBJ2-1; 7 bases line up with TRBD1. Material for sequencing was peripheral blood or thyroid tissue (not recorded which). CDR3 coding DNA: TGTGCCAGCAGGTCAGGGGGTAACTACAATGAGCAGTTCTTC. Its protein is CASRSGGNYNEQFF. The full variable domain, with the rest looked up from reference TRBV2 and TRBJ2-1, is EPEVTQTPSHQVTQMGQEVILRCVPISNHLYFYWYRQILGQKVEFLVSFYNNEISEKSEIFDDQFSVERPDGSNFTLKIRSTKLEDSAMYFCASRSGGNYNEQFFGPGTRLTVL.